This TCR beta chain is from a study of blood T cell repertoires in COVID-19. A few counts support this clone. The assay was immunoSEQ multiplex PCR, and TCRdb's table has in-frame clones only and misses some. The sample shows about 110,000 clones, approximately 80% of them seen only once. The TCR originated in a woman in her 70s with acute or convalescent COVID-19. Sequenced material: peripheral blood.

The CDR3 coding sequence is TGCGCCAGCAGTGACGGGGTCCGGGAGACCCAGTACTTC. It translates to CASSDGVRETQYF. The chain joins TRBV10-1 to TRBJ2-5, with TRBD2 as a possible D gene (5 bases). The ends were cut back, 3 bases at V and 5 bases at J, with 10 bases in the middle. Germline CDR1 WNHNN, CDR2 SYGVQD (reference sequence). This CDR3 has 13 amino acids.